The TCR beta chain under discussion was sequenced for a study of glioma-infiltrating T cells. Findings and limits, study-wide: Non-neoplastic patients had below-expected tissue-blood divergence, while all gliomas exceeded expectation.

Per germline, CDR1 SEHNR and CDR2 FQNEAQ (reference sequence). The V end lost 2 bases, the J end lost 0 bases, and 14 bases lay between the germline ends. The CDR3 sequence is 17 residues long. Amplification of TCR alpha and beta CDR3 regions from RNA used iRepertoire nested multiplex PCR. One-step reverse transcription and amplification started from around 100-400 ng of tissue mRNA or PBMC total RNA. TCRdb re-analysed the multiplex PCR reads in MiXCR, keeping a single row per CDR3 protein. The data hold about 190,000 distinct CDR3 sequences, with roughly 32% observed a single time. This clonotype was recorded at least ten times. Antigen: not known.

This TCR was sampled from a human donor with low-grade glioma or glioblastoma, undergoing nonglioma brain surgery, or in good health (not recorded which). Sequencing was carried out using glioma tissue, nonneoplastic brain tissue, or PBMCs (not recorded which). The chain joins TRBV7-9 to TRBJ2-1; the D gene is possibly TRBD2 (5 bases). The CDR3 DNA reads TGTGCCAGCAGCTTATCTGTAGCGATTAGCTCCTACAATGAGCAGTTCTTC. Protein: CASSLSVAISSYNEQFF.